This TCR beta chain was captured by sequencing in a study of blood T cells in healthy people across ages. This clonotype was found a few times. It was with a sample-barcoded 5' primer and a J-beta primer mix that a second PCR of roughly 7 to 12 cycles was run. Using its own MiXCR run on the 5' RACE reads, TCRdb lists one record per CDR3 protein. This table has some 760,000 distinct CDR3 sequences, roughly 25% appearing once. For every donor, a draw yielded ten milliliters of peripheral blood. The junction had 11 bases not matched to a gene; V was cut back by 4 bases and J by 6 bases. The CDR3 length is 16 residues. CDR1 MDHEN and CDR2 SYDVKM come from the germline V gene. This sample also belongs to another study, concerning T cells of mothers and their children. That work adds: Thymic selection molds TCR recombination products alike in related and unrelated pairs. Researchers report slightly higher, though non-significant, overlap in related mother-child pairs than in unrelated pairs.

The chain links TRBV28 to TRBJ1-2; TRBD1 aligns across 10 bases. This clonotype was obtained from a boy between 10 and 17 years old in good health. The source material was blood. CDR3 region: CASSYAGTGVVDGYTF. DNA for the CDR3: TGTGCCAGCAGTTACGCCGGGACAGGGGTGGTGGATGGCTACACCTTC.